This T cell receptor (beta chain) was sequenced for a study of CD8 T cells in Susac syndrome. The CDR3 contains 16 residues. The germline V gene encodes CDR1 SGHDT and CDR2 YYEEEE. J was trimmed by 3 bases and V by 0 bases; bases with no gene match: 6. With random hexamers, reverse transcription was performed on roughly 0.5 to 1 ug of RNA. Multiplex PCR with immunoSEQ amplified the TCR beta CDR3 across 54 Vbeta and 13 Jbeta. TCRdb reprocessed the immunoSEQ multiplex PCR reads via MiXCR and lists one record per CDR3 protein. The sample contains around 130,000 distinct CDR3 sequences, around 95% of which appear only once. The sequenced target, TCR beta, came from blood CD8+ and CD4+ T cells. This clonotype was seen once.

This receptor was taken from a human donor in good health. The source material was CD4+ T cells from PBMCs. This sequence joins TRBV5-6 and TRBJ2-7; 10 nucleotides line up with TRBD2. The CDR3 sequence: CASSLAGLAEFYEQYF. CDR3 coding DNA: TGTGCCAGCAGCTTGGCCGGACTAGCGGAGTTCTACGAGCAGTACTTC.